The clone carrying this TCR beta chain occurred many times. Its target is unknown. This entry comes from a study of T cells after yellow fever vaccination. Study-level findings and limits: Reappearance after the booster was seen for most primary-vaccination clones, at about 95% CD4 and around 88% CD8. Abundant bulk-population clonotypes could contaminate the FACS-sorted repertoires. Though weaker, the secondary response peaked faster, on day 5 versus 15.

The germline V gene has CDR1 SGHRS and CDR2 YFSETQ. V lost 4 bases and J lost 4; bases outside the gene matches: 10. The CDR3 consists of 16 residues. MiXCR was run by TCRdb on the 5' RACE reads, yielding one entry per CDR3 protein. The table includes about 400,000 distinct CDR3 sequences, 6.2% detected once. This TCR came from a man between 25 and 39 years old who received the YFV17D yellow fever vaccine. The input for sequencing was PBMCs, taken 5 days after the yellow fever booster vaccination. The rearrangement joins TRBV5-1 to TRBJ2-2, with TRBD2 identical over 7 bases. CDR3 coding DNA: TGCGCCAGCAGCAAGCGGACTAGTGGTCTCACCGGGGAGCTGTTTTTT. Translated, it gives CASSKRTSGLTGELFF.